This T cell receptor beta chain was sequenced for a study of T cells in localized non-small cell lung cancer. J gave up 6 bases and V 5 bases, and 13 bases lay outside the gene matches. CDR3 size: 16 residues. Germline-derived CDR1 and CDR2 are SGHTA and FQGNSA. Only in-frame clones appear in the TCRdb table, and some are missing; sequencing was by immunoSEQ multiplex PCR. Of some 10,000 clones in the sample, approximately 85% were seen once. The chain is built from TRBV7-2 and TRBJ1-5; 7 bases map to TRBD1. This receptor was identified in a male donor at least 60 years old with stage III lung adenocarcinoma. The input for sequencing was peripheral blood, taken before any cancer treatment. CDR3 amino acids: CASSQGDRAGSQPQHF. The CDR3 DNA is TGTGCCAGCAGCCAAGGAGACAGGGCCGGTAGTCAGCCCCAGCATTTT.